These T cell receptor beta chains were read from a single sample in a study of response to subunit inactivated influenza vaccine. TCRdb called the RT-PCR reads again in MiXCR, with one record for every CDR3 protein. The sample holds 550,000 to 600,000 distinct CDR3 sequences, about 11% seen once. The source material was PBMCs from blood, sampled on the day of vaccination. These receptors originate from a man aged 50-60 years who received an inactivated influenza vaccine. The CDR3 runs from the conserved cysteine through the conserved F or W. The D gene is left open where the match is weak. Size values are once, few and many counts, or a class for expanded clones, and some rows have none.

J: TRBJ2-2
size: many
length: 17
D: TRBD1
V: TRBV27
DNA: TGTGCCAGCAGTTCTAGGACAGGGGGCCTGATTACCGGGGAGCTGTTTTTT
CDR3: CASSSRTGGLITGELFF

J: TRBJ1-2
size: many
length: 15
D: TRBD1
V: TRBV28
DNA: TGTGCCAGCAGTTTATATTCGGGACAGGCGAATGGCTACACCTTC
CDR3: CASSLYSGQANGYTF

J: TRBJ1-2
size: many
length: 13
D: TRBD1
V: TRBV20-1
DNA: TGCAGTGCAACTAACAGGGGGGCACGGGGCTACACCTTC
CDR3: CSATNRGARGYTF

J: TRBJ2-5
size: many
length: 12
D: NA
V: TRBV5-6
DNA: TGTGCCAGCAGCCCCTTGATGGAGACCCAGTACTTC
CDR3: CASSPLMETQYF

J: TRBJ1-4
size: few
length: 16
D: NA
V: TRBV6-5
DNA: TGTGCCAGCAGTTACGAGATGGGGGGCCGAGGGGAAAAACTGTTTTTT
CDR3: CASSYEMGGRGEKLFF

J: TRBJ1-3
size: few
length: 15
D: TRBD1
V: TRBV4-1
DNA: TGCGCCAGCAGCCAAGACAGGGGGCAAGGAAACACCATATATTTT
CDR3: CASSQDRGQGNTIYF

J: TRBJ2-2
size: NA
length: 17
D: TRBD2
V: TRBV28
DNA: TGTGCCAGCAGTCCAGGGGGACTAGCGGGAGAAACCGGGGAGCTGTTTTTT
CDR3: CASSPGGLAGETGELFF

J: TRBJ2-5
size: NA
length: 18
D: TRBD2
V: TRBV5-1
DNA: TGCGCCAGCAGCTTTAAAGGACTAGCGGGGGCCTTCCAAGAGACCCAGTACTTC
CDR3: CASSFKGLAGAFQETQYF

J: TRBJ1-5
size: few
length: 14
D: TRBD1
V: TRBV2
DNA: TGTGCCAGCAGCGACAGGGTTGGCAATCAGCCCCAGCATTTT
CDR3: CASSDRVGNQPQHF

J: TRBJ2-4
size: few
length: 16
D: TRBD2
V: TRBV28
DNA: TGTGCCAGCAGTTTAAATCGACTAGCGGGACCCGGCATTCAGTACTTC
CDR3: CASSLNRLAGPGIQYF

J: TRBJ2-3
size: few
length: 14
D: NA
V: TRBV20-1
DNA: TGCAGTGCTACAGGTTGGGAAAGCACAGATACGCAGTATTTT
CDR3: CSATGWESTDTQYF

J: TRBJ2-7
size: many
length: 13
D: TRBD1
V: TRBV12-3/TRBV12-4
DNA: TGTGCCAGCAGTTTGAACAGGGGCTACGAGCAGTACTTC
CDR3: CASSLNRGYEQYF

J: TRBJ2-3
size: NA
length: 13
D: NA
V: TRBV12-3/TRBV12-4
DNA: TGTGCCAGCAGTCGGGGACCTTTGAGGACGCAGTATTTT
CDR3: CASSRGPLRTQYF

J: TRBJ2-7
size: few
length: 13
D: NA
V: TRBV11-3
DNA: TGTGCCAGCAGCTTAGATCGTGGAGGCCCCATATACTTC
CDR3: CASSLDRGGPIYF

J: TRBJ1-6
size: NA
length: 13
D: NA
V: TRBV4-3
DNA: TGCGCCAGCAGCCAGGATGTTAATTCACCCCTCCACTTT
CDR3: CASSQDVNSPLHF

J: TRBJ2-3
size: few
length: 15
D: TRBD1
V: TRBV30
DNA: TGTGCCTGGAGTGTACCCGGACAGGGAAAGGATACGCAGTATTTT
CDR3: CAWSVPGQGKDTQYF

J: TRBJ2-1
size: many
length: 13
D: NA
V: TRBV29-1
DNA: TGCAGCGGATCCCGGGCTAGCGACAATGAGCAGTTCTTC
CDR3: CSGSRASDNEQFF

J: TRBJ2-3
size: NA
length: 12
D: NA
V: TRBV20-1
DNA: TGCAGTGCTAGAGATGACACAGATACGCAGTATTTT
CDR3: CSARDDTDTQYF

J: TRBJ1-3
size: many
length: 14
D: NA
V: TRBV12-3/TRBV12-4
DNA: TGTGCCAGCAGTTTTGGGTATTCAGGAAACACCATATATTTT
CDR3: CASSFGYSGNTIYF

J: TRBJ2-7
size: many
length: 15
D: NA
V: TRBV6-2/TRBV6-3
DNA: TGTGCCAGCAGTTCGGGCCCCCACGGTTTAGGCGAGCAGTACTTC
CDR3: CASSSGPHGLGEQYF

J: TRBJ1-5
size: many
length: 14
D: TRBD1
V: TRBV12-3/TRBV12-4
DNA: TGTGCCAGCAGCACGACAGGGAGCAATCAGCCCCAGCATTTT
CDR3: CASSTTGSNQPQHF

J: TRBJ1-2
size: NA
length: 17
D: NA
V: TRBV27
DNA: TGTGCCAGCAGTTCAATTACCGACGGGACCTGGGGCTATGGCTACACCTTC
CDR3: CASSSITDGTWGYGYTF

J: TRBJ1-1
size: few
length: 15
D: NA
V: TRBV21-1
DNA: TGTGCCAGCAGCAAAAGGGGGACAGCGAACACTGAAGCTTTCTTT
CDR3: CASSKRGTANTEAFF

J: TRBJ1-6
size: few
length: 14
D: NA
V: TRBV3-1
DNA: TGTGCCAGCAGCGAGACCGGGAAGGATTCACCCCTCCACTTT
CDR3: CASSETGKDSPLHF

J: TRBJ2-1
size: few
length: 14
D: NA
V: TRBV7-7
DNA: TGTGCTAGCAGCCCAGGAGTGAGTGGCAATGAGCAGTTCTTC
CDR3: CASSPGVSGNEQFF

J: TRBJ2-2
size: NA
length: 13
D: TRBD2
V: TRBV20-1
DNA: TGCAGTGCTAAAAGACTAGCGAGCGGGGAGCTGTTTTTT
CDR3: CSAKRLASGELFF

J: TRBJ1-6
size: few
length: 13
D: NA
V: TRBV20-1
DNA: TGCAGTGCTAGATCAGGAGCGGATTCACCCCTCCACTTT
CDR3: CSARSGADSPLHF

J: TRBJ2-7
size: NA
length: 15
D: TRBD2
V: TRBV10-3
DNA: TGTGCCATCAGTACCATAGCGGGAGGGAAGGGCGAGCAGTACTTC
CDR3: CAISTIAGGKGEQYF

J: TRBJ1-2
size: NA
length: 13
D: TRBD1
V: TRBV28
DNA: TGTGCCAGCCGGACAGGGGGCCCCTATGGCTACACCTTC
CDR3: CASRTGGPYGYTF

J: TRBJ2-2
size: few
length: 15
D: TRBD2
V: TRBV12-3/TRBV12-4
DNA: TGTGCCAGCACACCCGCGGGAGGGCCTACCGGGGAGCTGTTTTTT
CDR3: CASTPAGGPTGELFF

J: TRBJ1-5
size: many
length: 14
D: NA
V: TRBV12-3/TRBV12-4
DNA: TGTGCCAGCAGTGGGACCGCAAGCAATCAGCCCCAGCATTTT
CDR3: CASSGTASNQPQHF

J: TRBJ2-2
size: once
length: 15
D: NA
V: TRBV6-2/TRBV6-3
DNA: TGTGCCAGCAGAATCGGACAGAGAAGTACCGGGGAGCTGTTTTTT
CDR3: CASRIGQRSTGELFF

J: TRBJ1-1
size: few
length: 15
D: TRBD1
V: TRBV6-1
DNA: TGTGCCAGCAGTCGTAAGTGGGACAGTAACACTGAAGCTTTCTTT
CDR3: CASSRKWDSNTEAFF

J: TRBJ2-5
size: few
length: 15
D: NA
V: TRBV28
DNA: TGTGCCAGCAGCACCCGGGGTGGGGCCGGGGAGACCCAGTACTTC
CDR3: CASSTRGGAGETQYF

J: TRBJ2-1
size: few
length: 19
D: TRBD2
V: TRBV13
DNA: TGTGCCAGCAGCGGTAGCGGGAGTCGGATCGGGAGCTCCTACAATGAGCAGTTCTTC
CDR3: CASSGSGSRIGSSYNEQFF

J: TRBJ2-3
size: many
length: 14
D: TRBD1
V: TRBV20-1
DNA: TGCAGTGCTTTCCGGGACAGGGTGACAGATACGCAGTATTTT
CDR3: CSAFRDRVTDTQYF

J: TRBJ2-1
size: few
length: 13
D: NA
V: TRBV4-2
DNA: TGTGCCAGCAGCCTCAATAAGGGCAATGAGCAGTTCTTC
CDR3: CASSLNKGNEQFF

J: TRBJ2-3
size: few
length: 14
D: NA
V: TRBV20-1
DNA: TGCAGTGCCTACGATAGGACTAGCACAGATACGCAGTATTTT
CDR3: CSAYDRTSTDTQYF

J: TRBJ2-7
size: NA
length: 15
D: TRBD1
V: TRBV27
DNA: TGTGCCAGCATCCGGCGGGACAGGGTATCGATAGAGCAGTACTTC
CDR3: CASIRRDRVSIEQYF

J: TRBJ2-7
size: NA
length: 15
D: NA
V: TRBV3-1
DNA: TGTGCCAGCAGCCAAGATCCCTACAGTACCTACGAGCAGTACTTC
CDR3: CASSQDPYSTYEQYF

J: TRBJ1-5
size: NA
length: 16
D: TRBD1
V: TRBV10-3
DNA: TGTGCCATCAGTGAGTCACAGGGGACCGGCAATCAGCCCCAGCATTTT
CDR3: CAISESQGTGNQPQHF

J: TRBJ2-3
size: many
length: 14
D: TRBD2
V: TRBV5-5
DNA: TGTGCCAGCAGCTTAGGACTAGCATCAGATACGCAGTATTTT
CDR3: CASSLGLASDTQYF

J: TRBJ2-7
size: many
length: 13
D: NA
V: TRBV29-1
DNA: TGCAGCGTTGAAGTCAGGAGTACCTACGAGCAGTACTTC
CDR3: CSVEVRSTYEQYF

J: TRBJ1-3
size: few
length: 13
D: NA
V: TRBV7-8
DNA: TGTGCCAGCAGGGGGGGCCCTGGAAACACCATATATTTT
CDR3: CASRGGPGNTIYF

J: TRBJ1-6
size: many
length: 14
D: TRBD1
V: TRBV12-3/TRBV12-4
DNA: TGTGCCAGCAGTACGGGACAGAAGAATTCACCCCTCCACTTT
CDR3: CASSTGQKNSPLHF

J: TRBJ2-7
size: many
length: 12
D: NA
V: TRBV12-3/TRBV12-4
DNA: TGTGCCAGCAGCAGCGAGTCCTACGAGCAGTACTTC
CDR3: CASSSESYEQYF

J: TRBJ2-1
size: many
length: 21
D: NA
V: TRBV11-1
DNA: TGTGCCAGCAGCTCTTTTCTTTTTCTGGCCGACAAGGGTGGCTTGGGAGATGAGCAGTTCTTC
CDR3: CASSSFLFLADKGGLGDEQFF

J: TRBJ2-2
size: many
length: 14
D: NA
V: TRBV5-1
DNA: TGCGCCAGCAGCTTGGTGCAGAGGAACGGGGAGCTGTTTTTT
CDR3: CASSLVQRNGELFF

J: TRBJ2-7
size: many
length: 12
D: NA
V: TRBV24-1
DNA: TGTGCCACCAGTGATTTTACCAACGAGCAGTACTTC
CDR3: CATSDFTNEQYF

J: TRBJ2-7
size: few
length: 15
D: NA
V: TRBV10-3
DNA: TGTGCCATCAGTGAGGGGTTGGGTCAGGGGAGCGAGCAGTACTTC
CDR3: CAISEGLGQGSEQYF

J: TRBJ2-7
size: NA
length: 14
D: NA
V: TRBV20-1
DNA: TGCAGTGCTAGCACGGGAGACGCATCCGCCGGGCAGTACTTC
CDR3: CSASTGDASAGQYF

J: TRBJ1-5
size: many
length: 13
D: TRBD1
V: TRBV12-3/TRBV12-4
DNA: TGTGCCAGCAGAGGACAGGCGAATCAGCCCCAGCATTTT
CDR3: CASRGQANQPQHF